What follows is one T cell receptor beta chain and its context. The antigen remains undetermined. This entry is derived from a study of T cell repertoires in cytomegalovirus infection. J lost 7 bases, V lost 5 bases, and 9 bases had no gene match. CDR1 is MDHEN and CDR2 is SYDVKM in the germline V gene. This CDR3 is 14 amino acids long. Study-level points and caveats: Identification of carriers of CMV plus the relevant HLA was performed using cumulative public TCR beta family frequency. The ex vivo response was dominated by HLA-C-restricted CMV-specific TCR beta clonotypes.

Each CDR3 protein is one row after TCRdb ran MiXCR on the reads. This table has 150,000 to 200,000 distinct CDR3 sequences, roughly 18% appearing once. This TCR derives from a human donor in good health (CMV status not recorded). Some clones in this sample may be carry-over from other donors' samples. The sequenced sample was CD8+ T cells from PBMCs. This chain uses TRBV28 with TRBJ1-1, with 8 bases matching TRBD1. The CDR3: CASSPRQGLSEAFF. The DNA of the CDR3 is TGTGCCAGCAGTCCCCGACAGGGGTTGAGTGAAGCTTTCTTT.